These 2 T cell receptor beta chains came from one sample sequenced in a study of T cell responses to AZD1222 COVID-19 vaccine. Repertoires were generated with immunoSEQ multiplex PCR, while TCRdb's copy carries only in-frame clones and drops some. The sample includes tens of thousands of clones, 85% to 90% of them seen just once. Sequenced material: peripheral blood, taken 28 days after the second AZD1222 dose. All receptors derive from an adult who received the AZD1222 COVID-19 vaccine.

This chain connects TRBV4-1 to TRBJ1-2, with D possibly matching TRBD1 (6 bases). This CDR3 is 17 amino acids long. Germline V gene data show CDR1 as MGHRA and CDR2 as YSYEKL. V lost 1 base, J lost 0 bases, and 15 bases lay in between. In DNA form, the CDR3 reads TGCGCCAGCAGCCAAGTTTATGGGGGGCCAGCTAACTATGGCTACACCTTC. It specifies CASSQVYGGPANYGYTF.

This rearrangement joins TRBV10-1 to TRBJ2-3, with 8 bases identical to TRBD2. V shed 4 bases and J 6 bases; nucleotides not matched to a gene: 9. The length of the CDR3 is 15 residues. In germline, CDR1 is WNHNN, CDR2 SYGVQD (reference sequence). The CDR3 loop reads CASSASGLPRDTQYF. The CDR3 nucleotides are TGCGCCAGCAGTGCTAGCGGGCTGCCCCGGGATACGCAGTATTTT.